The rows below give T cell receptor beta chains drawn from one sample of a study of a mutant IDH1 vaccine in newly diagnosed glioma. Assay used: immunoSEQ multiplex PCR; TCRdb lists only in-frame clones, some missing. The sample has approximately 43,000 clones, roughly nine tenths seen once. Their target antigens are unknown. The sequencing here drew on PBMCs, taken from a glioma patient whose treatment included an IDH1 peptide vaccine. The receptors here all came from a man aged 35 to 55 with glioma. Both conserved end residues are part of each CDR3. D genes are given only for firm matches. For some rows the clone size is stated as once, few or many, or as a class when expanded; others skip it.

d_call	clone_size	v_call	j_call	cdr3_nt	cdr3_aa
.	.	TRBV5-1	TRBJ2-2	TGCGCCAGCAGCTTGGCGCCGGGACATAACACCGGGGAGCTGTTTTTT	CASSLAPGHNTGELFF
.	.	TRBV7-9	TRBJ1-1	TGTGCCAGCAGCTTAGCTACCCTCGAGGCTTTCTTT	CASSLATLEAFF
TRBD2	.	TRBV9	TRBJ2-3	TGTGCCCGCAGCGTCGAGGGCGGGGGGGTGTTGGGAGATACGCAGTATTTT	CARSVEGGGVLGDTQYF
.	.	TRBV29-1	TRBJ2-2	TGCAGCGGACTCCATCGGTACTCCGGGGAGCTGTTTTTT	CSGLHRYSGELFF
.	.	TRBV7-9	TRBJ1-5	TGTGCCAGCGTCCGGAATAGCAATCAGCCCCAGCATTTT	CASVRNSNQPQHF
.	.	TRBV19	TRBJ1-1	TGTGCCAGTAGTATGTCCGGGACACCTGAAGCTTTCTTT	CASSMSGTPEAFF
TRBD1	.	TRBV28	TRBJ1-5	TGTGCCAGCACCCGACAGGGGGTCAGAGGCAATCAGCCCCAGCATTTT	CASTRQGVRGNQPQHF
TRBD1	.	TRBV11-2	TRBJ1-4	TGTGCCAGCAGCTTAGAGGCAGGGGGAGATGAAAAACTGTTTTTT	CASSLEAGGDEKLFF
TRBD1	.	TRBV28	TRBJ1-1	TGTGCCAGCAGACTATCCGGAGGCACAGGGGGCGGGCGCACTGAAGCTTTCTTT	CASRLSGGTGGGRTEAFF
.	.	TRBV7-6	TRBJ1-3	TGTGCCAGCAGCTTGCTTGGACAAAGCTCTGGAAACACCATATATTTT	CASSLLGQSSGNTIYF
TRBD1	.	TRBV5-1	TRBJ1-4	TGCGCCAGCAGCTTGACAGGGGGATTTGAAAAACTGTTTTTT	CASSLTGGFEKLFF
.	.	TRBV6-6	TRBJ1-1	TGTGCCAGCAGTTCACTCACTGAAGCTTTCTTT	CASSSLTEAFF
.	.	TRBV7-3	TRBJ1-1	TGTGCCAGCAGCTCGGATGTGAACACTGAAGCTTTCTTT	CASSSDVNTEAFF
.	.	TRBV6-1	TRBJ2-7	TGTGCCAGCAGTCGACAATTAGAGGGGTACGAGCAGTACTTC	CASSRQLEGYEQYF
TRBD2	.	TRBV7-2	TRBJ2-3	TGTGCCAGCAGCCCTCTAAGCGGGAGTGTGAAAGATACGCAGTATTTT	CASSPLSGSVKDTQYF
TRBD2	.	TRBV11-2	TRBJ2-3	TGTGCCAGCAGCTTAGAACGGTCGGGGGGGCTGGCAGATACGCAGTATTTT	CASSLERSGGLADTQYF
TRBD1	once	TRBV5-1	TRBJ2-3	TGCGCCAGCAGCTGGACAGGGGACACAGATACGCAGTATTTT	CASSWTGDTDTQYF
TRBD2	.	TRBV6-5	TRBJ2-5	TGTGCCAGCAGTTCCCTTGGGCGGGAGAATCAAGAGACCCAGTACTTC	CASSSLGRENQETQYF
.	once	TRBV5-6	TRBJ2-1	TGTGCCAGCAGCTCGTACAATGAGCAGTTCTTC	CASSSYNEQFF
TRBD1	.	TRBV5-1	TRBJ1-1	TGCGCCAGCAGCGCAGGACAGGGGGCGAGCACTGAAGCTTTCTTT	CASSAGQGASTEAFF
.	.	TRBV11-2	TRBJ1-1	TGTGCCAGCAGCTTGTCTCTTCGGACGGCTAATTTCCCTCATATAGACGCTTTCTTT	CASSLSLRTANFPHIDAFF
TRBD2	.	TRBV14	TRBJ2-2	TGTGCCAGCAGCCAAGATCGAGCGGGGTGGTTGAACACCGGGGAGCTGTTTTTT	CASSQDRAGWLNTGELFF
TRBD1	.	TRBV28	TRBJ2-2	TGTGCCAGCAGTTTAATTCGGGACAGGGGGAACACCGGGGAGCTGTTTTTT	CASSLIRDRGNTGELFF
.	.	TRBV7-2	TRBJ2-2	TGTGCCAGCAGCTTAGCGGGAGGATACACCGGGGAGCTGTTTTTT	CASSLAGGYTGELFF
TRBD1	.	TRBV5-6	TRBJ1-1	TGTGCCAGCAGCTTGGATACAGGGGGGTCCACTGAAGCTTTCTTT	CASSLDTGGSTEAFF
TRBD1	.	TRBV4-3	TRBJ2-3	TGCGCCAGCAGCCTCGCTAGCACAGGGGGTACAGATACGCAGTATTTT	CASSLASTGGTDTQYF
.	.	TRBV10-3	TRBJ2-1	TGTGCCATCAGTGATAAAACCTCCTACAATGAGCAGTTCTTC	CAISDKTSYNEQFF
.	.	TRBV6-1	TRBJ1-1	TGTGCCAGCTTGTTGAACACTGAAGCTTTCTTT	CASLLNTEAFF
.	.	TRBV7-9	TRBJ1-2	TGTGCCAGCAGCTTTCAACAGGGTGGCTACACCTTC	CASSFQQGGYTF
.	.	TRBV19	TRBJ1-1	TGTGCCAGTAGTAGGGACACTGAAGCTTTCTTT	CASSRDTEAFF
.	.	TRBV19	TRBJ1-1	TGTGCCAGTAGTATTCAACCGGCGGCTGAAGCTTTCTTT	CASSIQPAAEAFF
TRBD1	.	TRBV11-2	TRBJ1-4	TGTGCCAGCAGCTTGGGGACAGGGGGCAGCCATGAAAAACTGTTTTTT	CASSLGTGGSHEKLFF
.	.	TRBV5-4	TRBJ2-5	TGTGCCAGCAGCGCCGGACTGGAAGAGACCCAGTACTTC	CASSAGLEETQYF
.	.	TRBV20-1	TRBJ2-5	TGCAGTGCTCAGTTCCAGGAGACCCAGTACTTC	CSAQFQETQYF
.	once	TRBV7-2	TRBJ1-1	TGTGCCAGCAGCCGGTATGTCGGGTTTTCGGCTAACACTGAAGCTTTCTTT	CASSRYVGFSANTEAFF
.	.	TRBV5-1	TRBJ1-4	TGCGCCAGCAGCTTGGCCGTAACAGGCGCTAATGAAAAACTGTTTTTT	CASSLAVTGANEKLFF
.	.	TRBV5-1	TRBJ2-3	TGCGCCAGCAGCTCTCATCAGGTCAGGGTGGTAGATACGCAGTATTTT	CASSSHQVRVVDTQYF
.	.	TRBV27	TRBJ1-5	TGTGCCAGCAGTTTACGTGGGGCGGGCAATCAGCCCCAGCATTTT	CASSLRGAGNQPQHF
.	.	TRBV9	TRBJ1-6	TGTGCCAGCAGCTACCGTTCGGGGTCACCCCTCCACTTT	CASSYRSGSPLHF
.	.	TRBV28	TRBJ1-4	TGTGCCAGCAGTTTAAGGCAGGGGCTGTTTTTT	CASSLRQGLFF
.	once	TRBV11-2	TRBJ1-1	TGTGCCAGCAGCTTCTCCGGGACGTTCACGAGCTTT	CASSFSGTFTSF
.	.	TRBV29-1	TRBJ1-2	TGCAGCGTCTCGAGGCTCTATGGCTACACCTTC	CSVSRLYGYTF
TRBD1	.	TRBV10-3	TRBJ2-1	TGTGCCATCGGGGACAGGGGCGCTGAGCAGTTCTTC	CAIGDRGAEQFF